This is a list of T cell receptor beta chains from one sample in a study of beta chain features in type 1 diabetes. Profiled with immunoSEQ multiplex PCR; TCRdb holds only in-frame clones, not every one. The table lists a few hundred thousand clones, 14% of them singletons. Sequencing was carried out using naive CD4+ T cells from blood. All receptors come from a man aged 30 to 45 with type 1 diabetes. CDR3s include the opening cysteine and the closing phenylalanine or tryptophan. Each record gives: V gene, D gene, J gene, clone size, CDR3 DNA, CDR3 protein. The D gene is left open where the match is weak. Not every row has a clone size; where given, it reads once, few, many or a size class.

>TRBV5-4|.|TRBJ2-5|.
TGTGCCAGCAGCTTGGGACAGGCCCAAGAGACCCAGTACTTC
CASSLGQAQETQYF
>TRBV6-5|TRBD1|TRBJ2-1|.
TGTGCCAGCAGTTACTCGGGACAGGGTAAGGGTAATGAGCAGTTCTTC
CASSYSGQGKGNEQFF
>TRBV4-1|.|TRBJ1-4|few
TGCGCCAGCAGCCAATTTCACGGTGAAAAACTGTTTTTT
CASSQFHGEKLFF
>TRBV29-1|.|TRBJ2-2|few
TGCAGCGTTGAGGGGGGAACCGGGGAGCTGTTTTTT
CSVEGGTGELFF
>TRBV5-1|.|TRBJ1-1|.
TGCGCCAGCAGCTCCGGGAGTGGGGGCACTGAAGCTTTCTTT
CASSSGSGGTEAFF
>TRBV5-1|TRBD1|TRBJ1-1|few
TGCGCCAGCAGCGCAACAGGGGTCCACACTGAAGCTTTCTTT
CASSATGVHTEAFF
>TRBV4-2|.|TRBJ1-5|few
TGTGCCAGCAGCCAAGATCCGGGGATAGGGCAGCCCCAGCATTTT
CASSQDPGIGQPQHF
>TRBV6-5|.|TRBJ2-7|.
TGTGCCAGCAGTTCTCCTAACAGGGCCTACGAGCAGTACTTC
CASSSPNRAYEQYF
>TRBV5-1|TRBD1|TRBJ1-2|few
TGCGCCAGCAGCTCCGACAGGGAGTGGGGCTATGGCTACACCTTC
CASSSDREWGYGYTF
>TRBV6-1|.|TRBJ2-1|.
TGTGCCAGCAGTTTTCTAGTTCTAGGCCGTTATGAGCAGTTCTTC
CASSFLVLGRYEQFF
>TRBV6-1|TRBD1|TRBJ2-2|.
TGTGCCAGCAGCGAGACAGGGTCTCGGACCGGGGAGCTGTTTTTT
CASSETGSRTGELFF
>TRBV29-1|.|TRBJ1-1|.
TGCAGCGTTGAAGGGGCGTTCAGGACTGAAGCTTTCTTT
CSVEGAFRTEAFF
>TRBV4-1|TRBD1|TRBJ1-2|.
TGCGCCAGCAGCCAAGTGTCAGGGGGTAACTATGGCTACACCTTC
CASSQVSGGNYGYTF
>TRBV5-6|.|TRBJ2-7|.
TGTGCCAGCAGCTTGGAGCAGGGATTCTACGAGCAGTACTTC
CASSLEQGFYEQYF
>TRBV11-2|TRBD2|TRBJ2-1|.
TGTGCCAGCAGGCCCGAGGGACTAGCCTACAATGAGCAGTTCTTC
CASRPEGLAYNEQFF
>TRBV5-4|.|TRBJ2-1|few
TGTGCCAGCAGCTCACTAGCCGAGGGGCTCAATGAGCAGTTCTTC
CASSSLAEGLNEQFF
>TRBV6-6|TRBD2|TRBJ2-7|few
TGTGCCAGCAGCCGGACTAGCGGCTACGAGCAGTACTTC
CASSRTSGYEQYF
>TRBV5-1|TRBD1|TRBJ1-2|.
TGCGCCAGCAGTCGCGACAGGGTGGAGGGCTACACCTTC
CASSRDRVEGYTF
>TRBV7-6|TRBD2|TRBJ2-1|.
TGTGCCAGCAGCTTAAGACTAGCGGGGGAATACAATGAGCAGTTCTTC
CASSLRLAGEYNEQFF
>TRBV7-9|.|TRBJ2-7|.
TGTGCCAGCAGCTTAACAGACGAGCAGTACTTC
CASSLTDEQYF
>TRBV29-1|TRBD1|TRBJ2-3|few
TGCAGCGTTGAGGGGGGACAGGGGGACCCAGATACGCAGTATTTT
CSVEGGQGDPDTQYF
>TRBV5-1|TRBD1|TRBJ2-1|few
TGCGCCAGCAGCTTGATCGGACAGGGAGGCGAGCAGTTCTTC
CASSLIGQGGEQFF